This T cell receptor beta chain originates from a study of cytomegalovirus exposure and HLA in healthy donors. Study-wide points: Follow-up analysis later connected one missense variant in DCLRE1C with trimming of TCR beta V- and J-genes. According to the study, 160 or so TCR beta chains were cytomegalovirus-associated.

The PCR ran on 60 Vbeta and 13 Jbeta primers. Measured with immunoSEQ multiplex PCR; TCRdb has only the in-frame clones, and not every one. The sample contains over 100,000 clones, 84% of which appear only once. This clone has just one count. The antigen remains unidentified. The same CDR3 arises from other DNA sequences in this sample as well. This CDR3 contains 13 residues. CDR1 is SGHDT, CDR2 YYEEEE, per germline. J lost 14 bases, V lost 4 bases, and 6 bases had no gene match. This TCR was recovered from a woman younger than 30 in good health and CMV-seropositive. The sequenced sample consisted of PBMCs. V gene TRBV5-6 combines with J gene TRBJ1-6; TRBD1 agrees at 10 bases. DNA of the CDR3: TGTGCCAGCAGCCCGGACAGGGGGACTGCCCTCCACTTT. Translating gives CASSPDRGTALHF. Full variable domain (outside the CDR3, taken from reference TRBV5-6 and TRBJ1-6): DAGVTQSPTHLIKTRGQQVTLRCSPKSGHDTVSWYQQALGQGPQFIFQYYEEEERQRGNFPDRFSGHQFPNYSSELNVNALLLGDSALYLCASSPDRGTALHFGNGTRLTVT.